The rows below give T cell receptor beta chains drawn from one sample of a study of T cell repertoires in cytomegalovirus infection. TCRdb reprocessed the reads via MiXCR and lists one record per CDR3 protein. The table records a few hundred thousand distinct CDR3 sequences, approximately 25% of them present only once. Their recognized antigens are unknown. The sample in question was cultured PBMCs, obtained from culture after CMV antigen stimulation. Receptors were obtained from a human donor in good health (CMV status not recorded). Some clones in this sample may be carry-over from other donors' samples. Each CDR3 is given with its conserved first and last residue. The D gene is left open where the match is weak. Part of the rows lack a size; the others show once, few, many or a class for expanded clones.

d_call	v_call	j_call	cdr3_length	clone_size	cdr3_aa	cdr3_nt
NA	TRBV5-6	TRBJ1-1	14	few	CASRAGKRNTEAFF	TGTGCCAGCAGGGCGGGGAAAAGGAACACTGAAGCTTTCTTT
NA	TRBV19	TRBJ1-5	15	NA	CASSMWGLRNQPQHF	TGTGCCAGTAGTATGTGGGGATTAAGGAATCAGCCCCAGCATTTT
TRBD2	TRBV6-6	TRBJ2-1	15	NA	CASSYRTSARGEQFF	TGTGCCAGCAGTTATCGGACTAGCGCAAGGGGTGAGCAGTTCTTC
TRBD1	TRBV6-2/TRBV6-3	TRBJ2-7	19	few	CASSYSISATGGISYEQYF	TGTGCCAGCAGTTACTCGATCTCGGCAACAGGGGGTATCTCCTACGAGCAGTACTTC
NA	TRBV7-2	TRBJ1-4	15	many	CASSRRQHRNEKLFF	TGTGCCAGCAGCCGAAGACAGCACCGAAATGAAAAACTGTTTTTT
TRBD1	TRBV19	TRBJ1-1	12	NA	CATQGQGPEAFF	TGTGCCACCCAAGGACAGGGACCTGAAGCTTTCTTT
NA	TRBV19	TRBJ2-6	19	NA	CASTYGRQAEGSGANVLTF	TGTGCCAGTACCTATGGGCGGCAGGCAGAAGGCTCTGGGGCCAACGTCCTGACTTTC
TRBD2	TRBV14	TRBJ2-3	15	NA	CASSQALAGKDTQYF	TGTGCCAGCAGCCAAGCACTAGCGGGAAAGGATACGCAGTATTTT
NA	TRBV11-3	TRBJ2-5	12	NA	CATPGSCETQYF	TGTGCCACGCCGGGTTCGTGTGAGACCCAGTACTTC
NA	TRBV20-1	TRBJ2-5	13	NA	CSATRGVRETQYF	TGCAGTGCTACCAGGGGTGTCCGAGAGACCCAGTACTTC
NA	TRBV7-6	TRBJ2-2	14	many	CASSLDYNTGELFF	TGTGCCAGCAGCTTGGACTATAACACCGGGGAGCTGTTTTTT